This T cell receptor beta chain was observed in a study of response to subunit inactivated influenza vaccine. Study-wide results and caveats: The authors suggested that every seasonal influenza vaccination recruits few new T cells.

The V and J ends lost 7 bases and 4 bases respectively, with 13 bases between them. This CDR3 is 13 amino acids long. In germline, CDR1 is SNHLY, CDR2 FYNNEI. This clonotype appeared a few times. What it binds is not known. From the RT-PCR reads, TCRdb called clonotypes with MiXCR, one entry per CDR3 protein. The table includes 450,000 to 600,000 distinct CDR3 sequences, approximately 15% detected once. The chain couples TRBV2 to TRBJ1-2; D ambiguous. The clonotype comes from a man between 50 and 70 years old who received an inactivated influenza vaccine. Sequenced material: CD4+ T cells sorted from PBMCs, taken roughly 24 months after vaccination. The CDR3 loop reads CASTSEGFYGYTF. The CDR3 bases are TGTGCCAGCACTTCGGAGGGATTCTATGGCTACACCTTC.